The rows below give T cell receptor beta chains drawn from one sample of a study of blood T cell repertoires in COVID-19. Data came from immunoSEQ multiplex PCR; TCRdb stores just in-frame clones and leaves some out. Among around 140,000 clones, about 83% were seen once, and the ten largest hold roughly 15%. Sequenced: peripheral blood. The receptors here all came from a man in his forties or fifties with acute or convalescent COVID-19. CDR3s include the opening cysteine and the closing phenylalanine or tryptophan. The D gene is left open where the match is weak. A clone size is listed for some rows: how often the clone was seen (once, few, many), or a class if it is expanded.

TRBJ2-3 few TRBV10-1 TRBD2 CASSESVLAGMIDTQYF
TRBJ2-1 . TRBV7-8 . CASSTGTPSYNEQFF
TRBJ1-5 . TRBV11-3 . CASTWGGADQNSNQPQHF
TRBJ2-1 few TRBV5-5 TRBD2 CASSSVPASGNEQFF
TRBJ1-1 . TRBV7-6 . CASSSPQGKNTEAFF
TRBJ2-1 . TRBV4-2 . CASSQVSSQYNEQFF
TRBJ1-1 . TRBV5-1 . CASSTQTGQTEAFF
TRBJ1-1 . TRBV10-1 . CASSDSGVWTEAFF
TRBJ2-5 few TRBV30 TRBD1 CAWSEGQGASETQYF
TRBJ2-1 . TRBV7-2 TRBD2 CASSLVASGSYNEQFF
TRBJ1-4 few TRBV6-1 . CASSEYGSKNEKLFF
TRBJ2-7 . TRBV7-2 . CASSLVQGRYEQYF
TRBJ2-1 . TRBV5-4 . CASSLATAGTYNEQFF
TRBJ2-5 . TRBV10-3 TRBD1 CAISAGTGAGETQYF
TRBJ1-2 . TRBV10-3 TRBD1 CAINLGQDYGYTF
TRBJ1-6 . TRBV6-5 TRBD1 CASRMGQENSPLHF
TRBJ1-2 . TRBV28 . CASITGSANYGYTF
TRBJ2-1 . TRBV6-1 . CASSEPQRSTVYNEQFF
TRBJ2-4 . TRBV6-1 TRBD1 CASSEPGTGLAKNIQYF
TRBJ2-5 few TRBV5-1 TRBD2 CASSLLSTSGGVEETQYF
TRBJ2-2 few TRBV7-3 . CASSLYPGQNTGELFF
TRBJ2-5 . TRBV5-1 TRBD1 CASSPGQSSVQETQYF
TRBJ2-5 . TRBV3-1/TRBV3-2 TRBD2 CASSQSTSPLETQYF
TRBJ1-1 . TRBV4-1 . CASSQIRVLRPPEAFF
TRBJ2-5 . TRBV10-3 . CAISEAGRNQETQYF
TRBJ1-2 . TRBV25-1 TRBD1 CASSEGQGDGYTF
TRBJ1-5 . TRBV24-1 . CATSEPAGAQHF
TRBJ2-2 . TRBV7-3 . CASSLYQGTGELFF
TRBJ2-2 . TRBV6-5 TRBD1 CASRTGQGNTGELFF
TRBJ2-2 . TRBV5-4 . CASSPPGTANTGELFF
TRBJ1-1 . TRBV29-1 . CSGDRGGNTEAFF
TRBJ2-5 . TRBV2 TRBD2 CASSNERGGGETQYF
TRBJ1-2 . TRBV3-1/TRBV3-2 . CASSQGQGLAYYGYTF
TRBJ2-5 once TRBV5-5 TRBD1 CASSRRDRNQETQYF
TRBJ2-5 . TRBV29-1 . CSAIQGLQETQYF
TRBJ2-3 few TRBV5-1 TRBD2 CASRTSGLPDTQYF
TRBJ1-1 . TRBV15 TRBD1 CATSRTGASRAFF
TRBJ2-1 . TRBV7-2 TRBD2 CASSSPGLAGGNEQFF
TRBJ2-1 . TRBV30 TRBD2 CAWTPRTSLNEQFF
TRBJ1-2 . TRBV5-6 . CASSPLLTGGYTF
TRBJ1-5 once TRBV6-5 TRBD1 CASGQANQPQHF
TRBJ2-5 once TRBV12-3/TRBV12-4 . CASTLTAMETQYF
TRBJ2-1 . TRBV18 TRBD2 CASSPSSGEYNEQFF
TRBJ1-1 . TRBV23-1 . CASSQGPNTEAFF
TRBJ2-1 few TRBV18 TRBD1 CASSRDRGDNEQFF
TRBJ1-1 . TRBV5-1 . CASTTQGLVNTEAFF
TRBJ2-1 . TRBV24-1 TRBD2 CATSDFAGAYNEQFF
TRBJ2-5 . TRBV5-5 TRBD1 CASSARDSQETQYF
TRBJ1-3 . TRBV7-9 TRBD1 CASSLEGASGNTIYF
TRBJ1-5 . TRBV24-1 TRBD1 CATGTDNQPQHF
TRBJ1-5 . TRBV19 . CASSIVRGGVRQPQHF
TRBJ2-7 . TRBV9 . CASSVGPGEDEQYF
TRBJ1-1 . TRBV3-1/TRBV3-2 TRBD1 CASSQGDRVTEAFF
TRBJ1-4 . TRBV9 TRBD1 CASSVEGTVGEKLFF
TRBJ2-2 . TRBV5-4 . CASSLRSRGAGELFF